The 3 T cell receptor beta chains reported below all come from one sample, sequenced in a study of T-cell memory formation after mild COVID-19. TCRdb used MiXCR to reprocess the 5' RACE reads, holding one entry per CDR3 protein. This sample has a few hundred thousand distinct CDR3 sequences, with roughly 19% found just once. The specimen sequenced was PBMCs or a T cell subset sorted from them (not recorded which). The receptors derive from a man aged 18-30 years who had mild COVID-19 (a few samples of this study predate the infection). Cell type and time point are not known.

This clonotype has a handful of counts. This chain connects TRBV5-6 to TRBJ1-2; 7 bases fit TRBD1. V shed 4 bases and J 4 bases; nucleotides not matched to a gene: 7. The CDR3 consists of 14 residues. Germline CDR1 is SGHDT and CDR2 is YYEEEE. The CDR3 DNA follows: TGTGCCAGCAGCCCCGGGACAGTAACCTATGGCTACACCTTC. Its translation is CASSPGTVTYGYTF.

This clonotype was counted only a few times. V and J are TRBV27 and TRBJ2-2, with D unclear. V lost 5 bases and J 5 bases, leaving 9 bases between the germline ends. Germline V gives CDR1 MNHEY, CDR2 SMNVEV (reference sequence). CDR3 length: 13 residues. CDR3 bases: TGTGCCAGCAGTCCATGGACGACCGGGGAGCTGTTTTTT. This translates into CASSPWTTGELFF.

This clonotype was observed many times. The DNA for the CDR3 is TGTGCCAGCGTCGACACCGGGGAGCTGTTTTTT. Translating gives CASVDTGELFF. The chain is built from TRBV7-9 and TRBJ2-2, with D unclear. Germline V gene data show CDR1 as SEHNR and CDR2 as FQNEAQ (reference sequence). The CDR3 consists of 11 residues. Trimming cost V 8 bases and J 3 bases, with 4 bases left between them.